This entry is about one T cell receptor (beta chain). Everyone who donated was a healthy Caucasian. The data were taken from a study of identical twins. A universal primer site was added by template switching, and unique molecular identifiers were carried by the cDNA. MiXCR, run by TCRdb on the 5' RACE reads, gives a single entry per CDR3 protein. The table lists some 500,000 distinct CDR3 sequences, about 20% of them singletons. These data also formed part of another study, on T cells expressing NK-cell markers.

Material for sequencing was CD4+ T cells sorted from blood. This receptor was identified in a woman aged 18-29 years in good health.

CDR3 protein: CASTLRIASDTQYF. DNA for the CDR3: TGTGCCAGCACCCTCCGGATTGCGTCAGATACGCAGTATTTT. The chain joins TRBV7-8 to TRBJ2-3, with D unresolved. The CDR3 is 14 amino acids. Germline V gene data show CDR1 as SGHVS and CDR2 as FQNEAQ. The germline V and J ends were trimmed by 7 bases and 4 bases, with 15 bases remaining between them.